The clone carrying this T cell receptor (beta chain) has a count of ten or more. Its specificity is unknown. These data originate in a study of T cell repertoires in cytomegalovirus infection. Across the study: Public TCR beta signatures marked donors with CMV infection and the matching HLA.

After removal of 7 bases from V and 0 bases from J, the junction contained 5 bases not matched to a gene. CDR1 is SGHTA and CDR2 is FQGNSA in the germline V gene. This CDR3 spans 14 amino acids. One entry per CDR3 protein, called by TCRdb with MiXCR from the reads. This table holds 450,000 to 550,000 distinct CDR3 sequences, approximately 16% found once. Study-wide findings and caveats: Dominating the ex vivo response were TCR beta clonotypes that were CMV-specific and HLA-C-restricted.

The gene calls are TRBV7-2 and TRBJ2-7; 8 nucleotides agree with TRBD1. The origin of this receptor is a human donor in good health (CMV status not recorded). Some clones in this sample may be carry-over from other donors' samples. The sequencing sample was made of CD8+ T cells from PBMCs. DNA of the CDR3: TGTGCCAGCACCGTACAGGGGGACTCCTACGAGCAGTACTTC. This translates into CASTVQGDSYEQYF.